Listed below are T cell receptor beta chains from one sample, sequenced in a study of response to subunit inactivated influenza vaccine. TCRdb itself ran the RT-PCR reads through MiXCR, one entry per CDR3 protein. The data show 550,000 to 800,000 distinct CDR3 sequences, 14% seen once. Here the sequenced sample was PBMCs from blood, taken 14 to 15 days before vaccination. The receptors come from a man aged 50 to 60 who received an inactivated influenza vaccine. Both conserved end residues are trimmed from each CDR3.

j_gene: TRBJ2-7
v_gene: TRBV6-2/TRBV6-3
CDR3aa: ASHERRGIYEQY

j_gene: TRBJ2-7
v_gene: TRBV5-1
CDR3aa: ASTPGTSGYSYEQY

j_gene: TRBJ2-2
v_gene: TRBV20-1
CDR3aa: SAVGGRANTGELF

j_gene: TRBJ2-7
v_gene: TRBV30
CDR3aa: AWSPLGHEQY

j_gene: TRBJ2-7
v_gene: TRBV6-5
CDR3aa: ASRLTGTAYEQY

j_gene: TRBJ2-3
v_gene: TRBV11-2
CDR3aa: ASSQGQYYTDTQY

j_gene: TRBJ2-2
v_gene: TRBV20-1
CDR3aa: SATPFGRESTGELF

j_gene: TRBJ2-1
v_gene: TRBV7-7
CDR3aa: ASSLGLEGGDEQF

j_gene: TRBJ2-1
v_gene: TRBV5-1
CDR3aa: ASNPGGSSYNEQF

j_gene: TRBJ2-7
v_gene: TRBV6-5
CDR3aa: ASSYRGGEQY

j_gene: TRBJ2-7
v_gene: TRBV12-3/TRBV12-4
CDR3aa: ASRGTHEQY

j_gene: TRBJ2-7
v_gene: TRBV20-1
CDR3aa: SASGGNYEQY

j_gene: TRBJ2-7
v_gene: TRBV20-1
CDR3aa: SARRREGPWEQY

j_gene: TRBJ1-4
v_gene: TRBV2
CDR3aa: ASSTKRTANEKLF

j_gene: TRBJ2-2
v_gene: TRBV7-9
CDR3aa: ASSFQGDELF

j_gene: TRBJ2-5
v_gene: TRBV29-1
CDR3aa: SVQGGRAQY

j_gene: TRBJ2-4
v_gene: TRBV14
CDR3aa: ASSQDSGTIQY

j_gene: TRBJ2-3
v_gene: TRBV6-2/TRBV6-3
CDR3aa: ASSLGVGRADTQY

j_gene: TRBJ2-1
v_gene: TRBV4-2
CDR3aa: ASSDRDRGWEQF

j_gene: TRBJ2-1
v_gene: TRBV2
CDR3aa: ASSRRFIGAGPWNEQF

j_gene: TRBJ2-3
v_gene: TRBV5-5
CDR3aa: ASSLLGGVGTDTQY

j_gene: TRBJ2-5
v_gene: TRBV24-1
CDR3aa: ATSDPRTGGETQY

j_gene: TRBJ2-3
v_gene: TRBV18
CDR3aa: ASSPRREAPTDTQY

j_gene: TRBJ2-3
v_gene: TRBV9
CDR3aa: ASSVATRGVGDTQY

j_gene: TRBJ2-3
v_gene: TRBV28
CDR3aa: ASSFSSGSSSSTDTQY

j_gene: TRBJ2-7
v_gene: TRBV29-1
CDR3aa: SGRDSSSYEQY

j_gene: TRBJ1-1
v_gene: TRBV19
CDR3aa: ASRTGVRGTEAF

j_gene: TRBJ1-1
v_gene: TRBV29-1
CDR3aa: SVARGLFGTEAF

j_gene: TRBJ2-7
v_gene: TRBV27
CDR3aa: ASRTVPQGTYEQY

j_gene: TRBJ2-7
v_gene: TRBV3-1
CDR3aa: ASSQGLTGGFSYEQY

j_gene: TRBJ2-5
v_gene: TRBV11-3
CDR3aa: ASSPRWGPQETQY

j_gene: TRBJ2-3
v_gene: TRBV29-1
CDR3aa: SMCQTSTDTQY

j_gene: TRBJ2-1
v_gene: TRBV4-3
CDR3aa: ASSPARGGDNEQF

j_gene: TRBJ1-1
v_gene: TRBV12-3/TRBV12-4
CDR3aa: ASSLSSENEAF

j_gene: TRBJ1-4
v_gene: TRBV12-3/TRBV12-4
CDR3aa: ASTEHWNRLF

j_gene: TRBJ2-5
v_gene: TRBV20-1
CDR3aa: SARPPIRTPKTQY

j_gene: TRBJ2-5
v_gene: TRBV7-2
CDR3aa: ASSGLFSPSQETQY

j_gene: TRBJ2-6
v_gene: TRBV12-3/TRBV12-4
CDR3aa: ARSSWLGQGAKGANVLT

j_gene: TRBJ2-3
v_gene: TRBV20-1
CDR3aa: SAHGSLSSTDTQY

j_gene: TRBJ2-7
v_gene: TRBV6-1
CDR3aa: ASRPDPGLNYEQY

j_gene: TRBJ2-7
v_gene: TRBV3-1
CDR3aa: ASSQDSGVEQY

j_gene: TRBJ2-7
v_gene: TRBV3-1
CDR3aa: ASSQEARVSYEQY

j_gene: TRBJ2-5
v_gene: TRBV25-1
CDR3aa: ASSGLGLAYQETQY

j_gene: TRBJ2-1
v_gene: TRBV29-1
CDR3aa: SVIQISYNEQF

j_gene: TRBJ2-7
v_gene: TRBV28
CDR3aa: ASSYGEGFEQY

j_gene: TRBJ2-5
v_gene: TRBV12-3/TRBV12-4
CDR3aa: ASSLGGRGGQETQY

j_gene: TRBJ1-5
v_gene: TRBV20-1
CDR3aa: SATQGNSNQPQH

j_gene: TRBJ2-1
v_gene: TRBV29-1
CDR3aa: SVGRGTSYNEQF

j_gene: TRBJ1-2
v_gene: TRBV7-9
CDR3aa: ASTGGTAAHYGYT

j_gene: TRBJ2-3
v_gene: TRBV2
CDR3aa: ASSLFGPQGGLADTQY

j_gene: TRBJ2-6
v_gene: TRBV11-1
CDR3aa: ASSFTRTRYSGANVLT

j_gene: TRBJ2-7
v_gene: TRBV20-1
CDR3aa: SARDPGDPYEQY